The 3 T cell receptor beta chains given below trace back to one sample, sequenced in a study of blood T cell repertoires in COVID-19. Generated by immunoSEQ multiplex PCR, the TCRdb table keeps only in-frame clones and is missing some. This sample has 70,000 to 100,000 clones, with 90% to 95% found just once. The source material was peripheral blood. These receptors originate from a man in his sixties with acute or convalescent COVID-19.

The genes are TRBV5-8 and TRBJ2-5; TRBD2 aligns across 9 bases. The ends lost 6 bases at V and 2 bases at J; junction bases unmatched: 11. The germline V gene has CDR1 SGHTS and CDR2 YDEGEE. CDR3 length: 16 amino acids. CDR3 in DNA: TGTGCCAGCACCTTAATAGCGGGAGATTATCAAGAGACCCAGTACTTC. Amino acids: CASTLIAGDYQETQYF.

The chain links TRBV10-3 to TRBJ2-2; no firm D call. The germline gives CDR1 ENHRY, CDR2 SYGVKD. CDR3 size: 16 residues. V was pared by 6 bases and J by 3 bases, with 17 bases between. The CDR3 is CAISASRTRDTGELFF. For the CDR3, the DNA is TGTGCCATCAGCGCCTCTAGAACCCGGGACACCGGGGAGCTGTTTTTT.

This clone came up once. The chain is built from TRBV29-1 and TRBJ1-2; a possible D gene is TRBD1 (6 bases). The CDR3 has 12 amino acids. The germline V gene encodes CDR1 SQVTM and CDR2 ANQGSEA. V was pared by 7 bases and J by 4 bases, with 13 bases between. CDR3 in DNA: TGCAGCGCTCAGGGGTTGCGCTATGGCTACACCTTC. Translation: CSAQGLRYGYTF.